This is a list of T cell receptor beta chains from one sample in a study of TIL therapy for anti-PD-1-resistant metastatic lung cancer. Produced via immunoSEQ multiplex PCR; TCRdb's table is partial and in-frame only. The sample yields about 26,000 clones, under 80% seen once. The material sequenced was tumor tissue, taken at baseline. Receptors were obtained from a woman between 30 and 79 years old with non-small cell lung cancer. Both conserved end residues are part of each CDR3. The order of the fields is CDR3 DNA, CDR3 protein, V gene, J gene, clone size, D gene. The D gene is left open where the match is weak. Rows give clone size only sometimes, using once, few, many, or a class for an expanded clone.

TGCGCCAGCAGCCGGGCAGGTAACTACGAGCAGTACTTC	CASSRAGNYEQYF	TRBV5-1	TRBJ2-7	.	.
TGTGCCATCAGTGATACAGGCTACGAGCAGTACTTC	CAISDTGYEQYF	TRBV10-3	TRBJ2-7	.	.
TGTGCCAGCAGTGAATTTATCACTACCACGATTCCACAGGACCACGAGCAGTACTTC	CASSEFITTTIPQDHEQYF	TRBV2	TRBJ2-7	.	.
TGCAGCGTTGACTCTGGGGCCAACGTCCTGACTTTC	CSVDSGANVLTF	TRBV29-1	TRBJ2-6	.	.
TGTGCCAGCAGTCTCAATCCAGGGTTTGGCTACACCTTC	CASSLNPGFGYTF	TRBV27	TRBJ1-2	few	.
TGTGCCAGCAGCGACGTGAACACCATATATTTT	CASSDVNTIYF	TRBV9	TRBJ1-3	few	.
TGTGCCTGGAGTGTGGGGACTAGCGGGTTCACAGATACGCAGTATTTT	CAWSVGTSGFTDTQYF	TRBV30	TRBJ2-3	once	TRBD2
TGTGCCAGCAGCTTACAGGGCAATGAGCAGTTCTTC	CASSLQGNEQFF	TRBV5-8	TRBJ2-1	.	.
TGTGCCACCGGAAGTAGGGGTGAGACCCAGTACTTC	CATGSRGETQYF	TRBV15	TRBJ2-5	.	.
TGTGCCAGCAGTGAAGCTAGCGGGAGCTCCTACGAGCAGTACTTC	CASSEASGSSYEQYF	TRBV6-1	TRBJ2-7	.	TRBD2
TGTGCCAGCAGCCGGGTAGCACGGGACGATGAGCAGTTCTTC	CASSRVARDDEQFF	TRBV7-2	TRBJ2-1	once	.
TGTGCCAGCAGCCAAGGGGGAGGGACAGTCAATCAGCCCCAGCATTTT	CASSQGGGTVNQPQHF	TRBV14	TRBJ1-5	.	TRBD1
TGCGCCAGCAGCTTGGTCCAGGGGTTCTCTGGGGCCAACGTCCTGACTTTC	CASSLVQGFSGANVLTF	TRBV5-1	TRBJ2-6	once	.
TGTGCCAGCAGCTTCTCTAGCGGCGGATACAATGAGCAGTTCTTC	CASSFSSGGYNEQFF	TRBV11-2	TRBJ2-1	.	TRBD2
TGTGCCAGTAGCCCGGGACATACATACGAGCAGTACTTC	CASSPGHTYEQYF	TRBV19	TRBJ2-7	.	.
TGTGCCAGCAGCTTTTCGACAGGGTTATACGAGCAGTACTTC	CASSFSTGLYEQYF	TRBV7-9	TRBJ2-7	.	TRBD1
TGTGCCACCGGAAGGGTGGGACCCAACAATGAGCAGTTCTTC	CATGRVGPNNEQFF	TRBV6-5	TRBJ2-1	.	.
TGTGCCAGCAGCCAAGGGACAGGGGATGCTTTCTTT	CASSQGTGDAFF	TRBV16	TRBJ1-1	few	TRBD1
TGTGCCAGCAGTTTGGCCACAGATACGCAGTATTTT	CASSLATDTQYF	TRBV28	TRBJ2-3	.	.
TGTGCCAGCAGCGTAGGATTAGCGGGAGGGCCGGGAAAGACCCAGTACTTC	CASSVGLAGGPGKTQYF	TRBV9	TRBJ2-5	.	TRBD2
TGTGCCAGCAGCCAGGGAGGAGCATCCGGGGAGCTGTTTTTT	CASSQGGASGELFF	TRBV2	TRBJ2-2	few	.
TGTGCCAGCACCGCGTCGGGGACTGAAGCTTTCTTT	CASTASGTEAFF	TRBV6-5	TRBJ1-1	.	.
TGCGCCAGCAGCTTGAATAATCTAGGGATGGATGGCTACACCTTC	CASSLNNLGMDGYTF	TRBV5-1	TRBJ1-2	medium-sized	.
TGTGCCTGGAGTAAACTCACGGGAGCTGAAGCTTTCTTT	CAWSKLTGAEAFF	TRBV30	TRBJ1-1	few	.
TGTGCCAGCAGCTTGGTGGCCCGGGATCCTGCCGCGAACGAGCAGTACTTC	CASSLVARDPAANEQYF	TRBV5-7	TRBJ2-7	.	.
TGTGCCAGCAGCCGGACTAGGTACAATGAGCAGTTCTTC	CASSRTRYNEQFF	TRBV5-4	TRBJ2-1	.	TRBD2
TGTGCCAGCAGCTTAGGCGGACTGAACACTGAAGCTTTCTTT	CASSLGGLNTEAFF	TRBV7-2	TRBJ1-1	.	.
TGTGCCAGTAGTATAGACCCCAATCAGCCCCAGCATTTT	CASSIDPNQPQHF	TRBV19	TRBJ1-5	.	.
TGTGCCAGCAGCCGGGGACAGGCTTCCTACGAGCAGTACTTC	CASSRGQASYEQYF	TRBV5-8	TRBJ2-7	.	TRBD1
TGTGCCAGCCGTCGGGACTCGCGGCCAATCCGCCTATCCTACGAGCAGTACTTC	CASRRDSRPIRLSYEQYF	TRBV6-7	TRBJ2-7	.	.
TGTGCCAGCAGTTACACCGACAATCAGCCCCAGCATTTT	CASSYTDNQPQHF	TRBV6-6	TRBJ1-5	.	.
TGTGCCAGGACTAGCGTCGTTAATGAGCAGTTCTTC	CARTSVVNEQFF	TRBV21-1	TRBJ2-1	.	.
TGTGCCAGCAGCATTACAGCCGCCGGGGGGGCGGGAGCGAAAGAGCAGTACTTC	CASSITAAGGAGAKEQYF	TRBV7-8	TRBJ2-7	once	TRBD2
TGTGCCAGCAGCTTAGCGCTGGACCAAAAAGGCGGGGAGCTGTTTTTT	CASSLALDQKGGELFF	TRBV7-9	TRBJ2-2	few	.
TGCAGTGCTAGATTAGGGAATGAGCAGTTCTTC	CSARLGNEQFF	TRBV20-1	TRBJ2-1	.	.
TGTGCCAGCAGTTTAAGAGGGGTATCAATCCCCCGCTCCTACAATGAGCAGTTCTTC	CASSLRGVSIPRSYNEQFF	TRBV27	TRBJ2-1	.	.
TGTGCCAGCAGCTTATTCGGGGGGGCGAACGCCTACGAGCAGTACTTC	CASSLFGGANAYEQYF	TRBV7-2	TRBJ2-7	.	TRBD2
TGTGCCAGCAGGCTGGGCGCTTTCTTT	CASRLGAFF	TRBV5-4	TRBJ1-1	once	.
TGTGCCAGCAGCCTCCCTGGCACAGGTTCTCTCTACACCTTC	CASSLPGTGSLYTF	TRBV11-3	TRBJ1-2	.	.
TGTGCCAGCAGGACAGGGGTCTACGAGCAGTACTTC	CASRTGVYEQYF	TRBV6-5	TRBJ2-7	many	TRBD1
TGTGCCAGCTCACAGGATTTCATGAACACTGAAGCTTTCTTT	CASSQDFMNTEAFF	TRBV18	TRBJ1-1	few	.
TGTGCCAGCAGTGAGGACACAAGCTCCTACAATGAGCAGTTCTTC	CASSEDTSSYNEQFF	TRBV6-4	TRBJ2-1	.	.
TGTGCCTGGAACAGGGGGCGCTCAGATACGCAGTATTTT	CAWNRGRSDTQYF	TRBV30	TRBJ2-3	.	TRBD1
TGTGCCAGCAGTCAAGAGGGGATGAATGCGGAGCAGTACTTC	CASSQEGMNAEQYF	TRBV2	TRBJ2-7	few	.
TGCGCCAGCAGCTTGGATTACAGGCTTTACGAGCAGTACTTC	CASSLDYRLYEQYF	TRBV5-1	TRBJ2-7	.	.
TGTGCCAGCAGTCCCCGGACTAGCTCACCTCCCGAGCAGTACTTC	CASSPRTSSPPEQYF	TRBV2	TRBJ2-7	once	TRBD2
TGTGCCAGCAGTGAAGGGCGTTATCAGCCCCAGCATTTT	CASSEGRYQPQHF	TRBV25-1	TRBJ1-5	.	.
TGTGCCAGCAGTTTCTCGCCAGATAGCAATCAGCCCCAGCATTTT	CASSFSPDSNQPQHF	TRBV27	TRBJ1-5	few	.
TGTGCCAGCAGCGTAGTGGCTAGCGTAAACAATGAGCAGTTCTTC	CASSVVASVNNEQFF	TRBV9	TRBJ2-1	.	.
TGCGCCAGCCTTGCCGATACGCAGTATTTT	CASLADTQYF	TRBV10-2	TRBJ2-3	once	.
TGTGCCAGTAGACACCGACTAGCGGGGAACACCGGGGAGCTGTTTTTT	CASRHRLAGNTGELFF	TRBV19	TRBJ2-2	.	TRBD2
TGTGCCAGCAGCTTAGACGGGAGGGACTACGAGCAGTACTTC	CASSLDGRDYEQYF	TRBV7-9	TRBJ2-7	once	TRBD2
TGTGCCAGCAGTGAGGACAGAACAACTAATGAAAAACTGTTTTTT	CASSEDRTTNEKLFF	TRBV2	TRBJ1-4	.	.
TGTGCCAGCAGCTTGGGACAGAATAGCAATCAGCCCCAGCATTTT	CASSLGQNSNQPQHF	TRBV6-6	TRBJ1-5	.	TRBD1
TGTGCCAGCAGTCCTGGGACTAGCGGGAGTGGGCAGTACTTC	CASSPGTSGSGQYF	TRBV27	TRBJ2-7	.	TRBD2
TGTGCCAGCAGCTTTCAGTTTCGCACTGAAGCTTTCTTT	CASSFQFRTEAFF	TRBV5-6	TRBJ1-1	.	.
TGTGCCAGCAGCTTAAGCTCTTCCTACAATGAGCAGTTCTTC	CASSLSSSYNEQFF	TRBV7-6	TRBJ2-1	.	.
TGCGCCAGCAGTGACAGAGAAGAGGCCCAGTACTTC	CASSDREEAQYF	TRBV10-1	TRBJ2-5	.	.
TGTGCCAGCAGGCGTCGGACAGGGGAGGACTACGAGCAGTACTTC	CASRRRTGEDYEQYF	TRBV6-5	TRBJ2-7	.	TRBD1